What follows are 23 T cell receptor beta chains derived from one specimen sequenced in a study of blood T cells in healthy people across ages. Through a sample-barcoded 5' primer and a J-beta primer mix, a second PCR was run for roughly 7 to 11 cycles. TCRdb itself ran the 5' RACE reads through MiXCR, one entry per CDR3 protein. The data show around 1,500,000 distinct CDR3 sequences, roughly 45% seen once. The sequencing sample was made of blood. Source of these receptors: a woman younger than 35 in good health.

J is TRBJ2-7 and V is TRBV5-1, with 10 nucleotides matching TRBD1. The ends lost 3 bases at V and 6 bases at J; junction bases unmatched: 6. The germline V gene has CDR1 SGHRS and CDR2 YFSETQ. The CDR3 has 14 amino acids. The CDR3 DNA follows: TGCGCCAGCAGCTCTGGACAGGGGGTGAGCGAGCAGTACTTC. This sequence encodes CASSSGQGVSEQYF.

A few counts support this clonotype. The genes are TRBV6-1 and TRBJ2-5; no firm D call. The CDR3 has 16 residues. Germline V gene data show CDR1 as MNHNS and CDR2 as SASEGT. V lost 5 bases and J lost 4, with 20 bases in between. The CDR3 loop is CASSHLRVGSGETQYF. CDR3 sequence (DNA): TGTGCCAGCAGTCACCTTAGGGTAGGATCCGGAGAGACCCAGTACTTC.

This clonotype came up a few times. This chain uses TRBV20-1 with TRBJ1-2; D gene uncertain. From germline, CDR1 is DFQATT and CDR2 SNEGSKA (reference sequence). This CDR3 spans 12 amino acids. V shed 5 bases and J shed 7 bases, with 14 bases lying between them. DNA of the CDR3: TGCAGTGCTCTCCACGAAGTTGGTGGCTACACCTTC. Translated: CSALHEVGGYTF.

This clonotype has a handful of counts. A junction end diverges from the germline sequence, so it may reflect a read error. The V gene is TRBV5-1, the J gene TRBJ2-1, with a possible D match to TRBD2 (6 bases). Germline lookup yields CDR1 SGHRS and CDR2 YFSETQ. The CDR3 is 14 residues long. The CDR3 sequence: CASSGSGSYNEQFF. As DNA, the CDR3 is TGTGCCAGCAGTGGTAGCGGTTCGTACAATGAGCAGTTCTTC. Full variable domain (rest looked up from reference TRBV5-1 and TRBJ2-1): KAGVTQTPRYLIKTRGQQVTLSCSPISGHRSVSWYQQTPGQGLQFLFEYFSETQRNKGNFPGRFSGRQFSNSRSEMNVSTLELGDSALYLCASSGSGSYNEQFFGPGTRLTVL.

This sequence joins TRBV29-1 and TRBJ1-2; no definite D call. There are 12 residues in the CDR3. Germline loops: CDR1 SQVTM, CDR2 ANQGSEA. The V gene lost 6 bases and the J gene lost 7 bases, with 15 bases spanning the gap. The CDR3, as DNA: TGCAGCGTAGGCCAGGACGGCTTTGGCTACACCTTC. Translation gives CSVGQDGFGYTF.

V gene TRBV28 combines with J gene TRBJ2-5; 10 bases align to TRBD2. Per the germline V gene, CDR1 is MDHEN and CDR2 is SYDVKM. V dropped 4 bases and J dropped 3; count of bases not matched to a gene: 14. The CDR3 sequence is 18 residues long. CDR3 nucleotides: TGTGCCAGCAGTTCACGGCCCCAGACACTAGCGGGGAAAGAGACCCAGTACTTC. Its protein product is CASSSRPQTLAGKETQYF.

This clonotype occurred a few times. V is TRBV12-1 and J is TRBJ1-5; the table's D call, TRBD1, was not checked against the DNA. TRBV12-1 is termed a pseudogene. The CDR3 runs to 14 residues. The CDR3 DNA is TGTGCCAGCAGCATATACGAGGGGCGGCAGCCCCAGCATTTT. As protein: CASSIYEGRQPQHF.

For this clonotype: Given a much more abundant clone one base away, this may be a read error. The V call is TRBV27, the J call TRBJ1-2; TRBD1 matches 7 bases. The CDR3 runs to 12 residues. The germline gives CDR1 MNHEY, CDR2 SMNVEV (reference sequence). V trimming: 8 bases; J trimming: 4 bases; junction bases outside the gene matches: 4. The CDR3, as DNA: TGTGCCAGCTGGGACAGAGTCTATGGCTACACCTTC. Amino acid sequence: CASWDRVYGYTF.

This clonotype was detected a few times. The rearrangement uses TRBV11-2 and TRBJ2-5; TRBD2 is a possible D gene (5 bases). Germline loops: CDR1 SGHAT, CDR2 FQNNGV. Trimming pared 1 base from V and 7 bases from J, leaving 13 bases between. The CDR3 spans 14 residues. The DNA for the CDR3 is TGTGCCAGCAGCTTAGGTCTAGCCCTGGGGACCCAGTACTTC. The encoded protein is CASSLGLALGTQYF.

The rearrangement links TRBV5-5 to TRBJ2-3; TRBD2 matches 7 bases. The J segment lost 3 bases and the V segment lost 1 base, leaving 14 bases of the junction unmatched. The CDR3 runs 18 residues. Germline V CDR1 and CDR2: SGHKS, YYEKEE (reference sequence). CDR3 nucleotides: TGTGCCAGCAGCTTGTCCCCAGAGGGGAGGGTAGTTACAGATACGCAGTATTTT. This translates into CASSLSPEGRVVTDTQYF.

This clonotype showed up just a few times. The chain uses TRBV3-1 and TRBJ1-1; 7 nucleotides align to TRBD1. There are 14 residues in the CDR3. V trimming: 3 bases; J trimming: 5 bases; junction bases outside the gene matches: 6. CDR1 and CDR2 from the germline V gene are LGHDT and YNNKEL (reference sequence). DNA for the CDR3: TGTGCCAGCAGCCATACGCCCAGGGGGACTGAAGCTTTCTTT. It is translated as CASSHTPRGTEAFF. The variable domain in full, completed from reference TRBV3-1 and TRBJ1-1, reads DTAVSQTPKYLVTQMGNDKSIKCEQNLGHDTMYWYKQDSKKFLKIMFSYNNKELIINETVPNRFSPKSPDKAHLNLHINSLELGDSAVYFCASSHTPRGTEAFFGQGTRLTVV.

The chain combines TRBV29-1 with TRBJ2-1, with 8 bases aligning to TRBD1. Germline V gene data show CDR1 as SQVTM and CDR2 as ANQGSEA. This CDR3 comprises 13 residues. Germline trimming cut 5 bases from V and 6 bases from J; bases unmatched to any gene: 6. The CDR3, as DNA: TGCAGCGTTTCCGGGACAGGTATCAATGAGCAGTTCTTC. Translated: CSVSGTGINEQFF.

V gene TRBV29-1 combines with J gene TRBJ1-4; D unresolved. This CDR3 comprises 13 residues. The germline gives CDR1 SQVTM, CDR2 ANQGSEA. V was clipped by 7 bases and J by 2 bases, with 11 bases between them. The CDR3 DNA sequence: TGCAGCGCCACAGTGTCTACTAATGAAAAACTGTTTTTT. Translating it yields CSATVSTNEKLFF.

This clonotype was seen just once. The chain carries TRBV27 and TRBJ2-7, with 9 bases fitting TRBD1. V dropped 2 bases and J dropped 7; count of bases not matched to a gene: 6. Germline V lookup: CDR1 MNHEY, CDR2 SMNVEV (reference sequence). This CDR3 has 14 amino acids. CDR3 loop: CASSLAGTGREQYF. CDR3 DNA: TGTGCCAGCAGTTTAGCTGGGACAGGGAGGGAGCAGTACTTC.

The chain carries TRBV6-1 and TRBJ1-5; D gene unclear. From germline, CDR1 is MNHNS and CDR2 SASEGT. V shed 3 bases and J shed 8 bases, with 5 bases lying between them. The CDR3 is 11 residues long. The CDR3 DNA sequence: TGTGCCAGCAGTGAGTTTGAGCCCCAGCATTTT. Its translation: CASSEFEPQHF.

This clonotype was observed a few times. A single base separates this from a much larger clone, so it may be a read error. This rearrangement joins TRBV20-1 to TRBJ2-1; the D gene is possibly TRBD2 (6 bases). The DNA end is more similar to TRBJ2-7, so the J call may be wrong. Per germline, CDR1 DFQATT and CDR2 SNEGSKA (reference sequence). CDR3 size: 14 residues. CDR3 nucleotide sequence: TGCAGTGCTAGATCGCTAGCGTACTACAATGAGCAGTACTTC. It yields the protein CSARSLAYYNEQYF.

This clonotype was counted a few times. The chain has TRBV4-1 and TRBJ1-2; possibly TRBD1 for D (5 bases). V lost 1 base to trimming and J lost 6 bases, with 12 bases between them. Germline CDR1 MGHRA, CDR2 YSYEKL. This CDR3 is 14 amino acids long. Written as DNA, the CDR3 is TGCGCCAGCAGCCAAGCGGCAGGGTATGATGGCTACACCTTC. Translated, it gives CASSQAAGYDGYTF.

The chain is built from TRBV20-1 and TRBJ2-5, with D perhaps TRBD2 (5 bases). Germline CDR1 DFQATT, CDR2 SNEGSKA (reference sequence). This CDR3 spans 12 amino acids. The germline V and J ends were trimmed by 4 bases and 11 bases, with 17 bases remaining between them. The CDR3 DNA follows: TGCAGTGCTACGCGGGTATCAGAGGAGCAGTACTTC. Translation gives CSATRVSEEQYF.

The V gene is TRBV20-1, the J gene TRBJ1-1; D is possibly TRBD1 (5 bases). Trimming pared 5 bases from V and 2 bases from J, leaving 15 bases between. CDR1 is DFQATT, CDR2 SNEGSKA, per germline (reference sequence). The CDR3 runs 14 residues. DNA for the CDR3: TGCAGTGCTGGGGATCGACAGACTAACACTGAAGCTTTCTTT. Protein product: CSAGDRQTNTEAFF.

The chain is built from TRBV20-1 and TRBJ2-3, with 8 bases lining up with TRBD2. The CDR3 contains 16 residues. J was trimmed by 1 base and V by 3 bases; bases with no gene match: 9. Germline lookup yields CDR1 DFQATT and CDR2 SNEGSKA (reference sequence). In DNA form, the CDR3 reads TGCAGTGCTAGCGGCGGGAGGAGCCCTGGCACAGATACGCAGTATTTT. Translating gives CSASGGRSPGTDTQYF.

The genes are TRBV14 and TRBJ2-5; D could derive from TRBD1 or TRBD2 (5 bases each). The CDR3 is made up of 16 amino acids. Looked up from germline, CDR1 is SGHDN and CDR2 is FVKESK. V lost 1 base and J 5 bases, leaving 17 bases between the germline ends. The CDR3 DNA reads as TGTGCCAGCAGCCAAGGGGGGACGGCATTGGGGGAGACCCAGTACTTC. This gives the protein CASSQGGTALGETQYF.

This clonotype was found a few times. The chain joins TRBV12-3 or TRBV12-4 to TRBJ2-5; tentatively, D is TRBD1 (5 bases). The CDR3 covers 15 residues. Deletions cut 3 bases from V and 3 bases from J, with 14 bases between. In DNA form, the CDR3 reads TGTGCCAGCAGTTTGGTAGGGGCTCTCAAAGAGACCCAGTACTTC. Its protein is CASSLVGALKETQYF.

Only a few counts were recorded for this clonotype. The genes are TRBV6-6 and TRBJ1-2; D remains ambiguous. The CDR3 consists of 11 residues. Germline CDR1 and CDR2: MNHNY and SVGAGI (reference sequence). Trimming removed 0 bases from V and 6 bases from J, with 2 bases in between. CDR3 DNA sequence: TGTGCCAGCAGTTACTCTCATGGCTACACCTTC. Translating gives CASSYSHGYTF.